The 18 T cell receptor beta chains below all came from one sample that was sequenced in a study of neurological immune-mediated disorders. MiXCR, run by TCRdb on the 5' RACE reads, gives a single entry per CDR3 protein. Of 74,000 or so distinct CDR3 sequences in the sample, about 9.4% were seen once. The specimen sequenced was PBMCs. Source of these receptors: a man aged 45-60 years in good health.

This clonotype was observed at least ten times. The V gene is TRBV6-1, the J gene TRBJ2-1; 13 bases map to TRBD2. CDR1 and CDR2 (germline): MNHNS, SASEGT. V dropped 10 bases and J dropped 7; count of bases not matched to a gene: 7. There are 14 residues in the CDR3. The CDR3, as DNA: TGTGCCATCTCAAGACTAGCGGGGGGTAATGAGCAGTTCTTC. It is translated as CAISRLAGGNEQFF.

At least ten counts were recorded for this clonotype. The chain recombines TRBV20-1 with TRBJ2-7; 7 positions match TRBD1. V gave up 3 bases and J gave up 1 base; unmatched junction bases: 9. CDR1 and CDR2 (germline): DFQATT, SNEGSKA (reference sequence). The CDR3 runs to 15 residues. The CDR3 DNA follows: TGCAGTGCTAGGGAAGACAGGGTAGATTCCTACGAGCAGTACTTC. This codes for CSAREDRVDSYEQYF.

Regarding this clonotype: It may be a read error: a sequence one base away is much more abundant. This rearrangement joins TRBV29-1 to TRBJ2-5; D not certain. The CDR3 runs to 11 residues. The germline V gene has CDR1 SQVTM and CDR2 ANQGSEA. V was pared by 6 bases and J by 7 bases, with 12 bases between. The CDR3 DNA reads TGCAGCGTCGCTCCGACGTGGACCCAGTACTTC. It yields the protein CSVAPTWTQYF.

Many counts were recorded for this clonotype. V gene TRBV10-3 combines with J gene TRBJ2-5, with D uncertain. Germline lookup yields CDR1 ENHRY and CDR2 SYGVKD. This CDR3 is built from 15 residues. Trimming took 0 bases from V and 5 from J, leaving 13 bases between them. The CDR3 loop is CAISESATFGETQYF. DNA of the CDR3: TGTGCCATCAGTGAGTCGGCCACATTTGGGGAGACCCAGTACTTC.

At least ten counts were recorded for this clonotype. The rearrangement joins TRBV5-1 to TRBJ2-7; 7 bases line up with TRBD1. There are 15 residues in the CDR3. The V gene end was trimmed by 1 base and the J gene end by 5 bases; junction bases not matched to a gene: 9. CDR1 and CDR2 from the germline V gene are SGHRS and YFSETQ. The CDR3 sequence is CASSLQTGDLNEQYF. In DNA, the CDR3 is TGCGCCAGCAGCTTGCAAACAGGGGACCTCAACGAGCAGTACTTC.

This clonotype was counted many times. The chain is built from TRBV20-1 and TRBJ2-1; D might be TRBD1 or TRBD2, each matching 6 bases. The CDR3 spans 14 residues. V lost 3 bases and J lost 0, with 9 bases in between. Germline-derived CDR1 and CDR2 are DFQATT and SNEGSKA (reference sequence). The CDR3 here is CSASGGLSYNEQFF. DNA for the CDR3: TGCAGTGCTAGCGGGGGCCTCTCCTACAATGAGCAGTTCTTC.

This clonotype was observed many times. The V and J genes are TRBV20-1 and TRBJ2-3; D is possibly TRBD1 (5 bases). This CDR3 comprises 14 residues. V shed 1 base and J shed 0 bases, with 8 bases lying between them. Germline V lookup: CDR1 DFQATT, CDR2 SNEGSKA (reference sequence). The CDR3 DNA is TGCAGTGCTAGAGCAGGGTTTAGCACAGATACGCAGTATTTT. This translates into CSARAGFSTDTQYF.

This clonotype was recorded many times. The rearrangement links TRBV29-1 to TRBJ2-1; 9 nucleotides agree with TRBD1. The CDR3 totals 13 residues. Trimming took 4 bases from V and 8 from J; bases not matched to a gene: 6. Germline values: CDR1 SQVTM, CDR2 ANQGSEA. CDR3 amino acids: CSVVGQGIYEQFF. CDR3 DNA: TGCAGCGTTGTGGGACAGGGTATCTATGAGCAGTTCTTC.

This clonotype was seen ten or more times. V is TRBV12-3 or TRBV12-4 and J is TRBJ1-3; D possibly corresponds to TRBD1 (5 bases). This CDR3 is 14 amino acids long. The V gene lost 5 bases and the J gene lost 0 bases, with 8 bases spanning the gap. CDR3 in DNA: TGTGCCAGCAGTCGACAGTTCTCTGGAAACACCATATATTTT. This translates into CASSRQFSGNTIYF.

This chain joins TRBV12-3 or TRBV12-4 and TRBJ2-7, with D perhaps matching TRBD1 (5 bases). Trimming removed 6 bases from V and 0 bases from J, with 15 bases in between. This CDR3 has 15 amino acids. In DNA, the CDR3 is TGTGCCAGCAGGGGGCCAGGGTTAAGCTCCTACGAGCAGTACTTC. Residues: CASRGPGLSSYEQYF.

This clonotype was counted many times. V usage is TRBV20-1 and J usage is TRBJ2-7; TRBD2 agrees at 11 bases. The J segment lost 5 bases and the V segment lost 6 bases, leaving 9 bases of the junction unmatched. Germline CDR1 reads DFQATT; CDR2 reads SNEGSKA (reference sequence). This CDR3 has 14 residues. The CDR3 loop reads CSAIDSGRVHEQYF. CDR3 nucleotides: TGCAGTGCGATCGATAGCGGGAGGGTGCACGAGCAGTACTTC.

This clonotype was seen many times. V is TRBV6-6 and J is TRBJ2-1; TRBD2 matches at 12 bases. Looked up from germline, CDR1 is MNHNY and CDR2 is SVGAGI (reference sequence). V was pared by 6 bases and J by 9 bases, with 18 bases of the junction left unmatched. The CDR3 consists of 18 residues. This chain's CDR3 is CASSRTPGLAGSRGEQFF. For the CDR3, the DNA is TGTGCCAGCAGCCGCACTCCCGGACTAGCGGGGTCCCGGGGTGAGCAGTTCTTC.

This clonotype was seen only a few times. The rearrangement links TRBV12-3 or TRBV12-4 to TRBJ2-1; 16 nucleotides line up with TRBD2. This CDR3 spans 20 amino acids. V trimming: 5 bases; J trimming: 7 bases; junction bases outside the gene matches: 17. Written as DNA, the CDR3 is TGTGCCAGCAGTGCCCCTCTAGGGACTAGCGGGGGGGACGGGTCGAATGAGCAGTTCTTC. Translating gives CASSAPLGTSGGDGSNEQFF.

This clonotype appeared many times. The chain employs TRBV5-1 and TRBJ2-7, with 9 positions matching TRBD1. The CDR3 totals 16 residues. J lost 4 bases, V lost 0 bases, and 8 bases had no gene match. Germline V gives CDR1 SGHRS, CDR2 YFSETQ. The CDR3 sequence is CASSLAPGQGTYEQYF. CDR3 bases: TGCGCCAGCAGCTTGGCTCCCGGACAGGGGACGTACGAGCAGTACTTC.

The chain combines TRBV5-1 with TRBJ2-7; 13 bases line up with TRBD2. This CDR3 region has 16 residues. CDR1 and CDR2 from the germline V gene are SGHRS and YFSETQ. V lost 3 bases, J lost 2 bases, and 5 bases stayed unmatched. The CDR3 bases are TGCGCCAGCAGCTCGATCGGGACTAGCGGGACCTACGAGCAGTACTTC. Protein product: CASSSIGTSGTYEQYF.

This clonotype has a count of ten or more. This chain connects TRBV4-3 to TRBJ2-2; no clear D gene. The CDR3 covers 13 residues. V lost 8 bases, J lost 2 bases, and 9 bases lay in between. In germline, CDR1 is LGHNA, CDR2 YSLEER. The CDR3 DNA reads TGCGCCAGCCGACCTGTAAACACCGGGGAGCTGTTTTTT. It specifies CASRPVNTGELFF.

This clonotype has ten or more counts. The DNA of the CDR3 is TGTGCCAGCAGCCAAGGGGCTAGCGGACAAGAGACCCAGTACTTC. It codes for CASSQGASGQETQYF. The V gene is TRBV3-1, the J gene TRBJ2-5, with 7 nucleotides matching TRBD2. From germline, CDR1 is LGHDT and CDR2 YNNKEL (reference sequence). The CDR3 covers 15 residues. J lost 2 bases, V lost 1 base, and 4 bases had no gene match.

The sample holds many counts of this clonotype. The chain joins TRBV19 to TRBJ2-4; 8 nucleotides align to TRBD2. This CDR3 has 14 amino acids. Germline CDR1 LNHDA, CDR2 SQIVND (reference sequence). The ends lost 6 bases at V and 12 bases at J; junction bases unmatched: 13. In DNA form, the CDR3 reads TGTGCCAGTAGGGACTCCGGGACTAGGACGAGTCAGTACTTC. It specifies CASRDSGTRTSQYF.